This T cell receptor (beta chain) is from a study of T-cell memory formation after mild COVID-19. About the study: Largely donor-specific TCR clusters were found.

Findings and caveats of the study: A balance of CD4 and CD8 characterized clones contracting day 15 to 85, whereas later expanders leaned CD4+.

TCRdb fed the 5' RACE reads into MiXCR, producing one record per CDR3 protein. The sample comprises roughly 620,000 distinct CDR3 sequences, roughly 18% of which are singletons, and 12% rests with the top ten. Notes on this clonotype: What it binds is unknown.

The TCR originated in an adult woman who had mild COVID-19 (a few samples of this study predate the infection). Cell type and time point are not known. Sequenced sample: PBMCs or a T cell subset sorted from them (not recorded which).

The DNA of the CDR3 is TGTGCCAGCAGGGGAACAGGGGCCGGGGACTCCTACGAGCAGTACTTC. This gives the protein CASRGTGAGDSYEQYF. This chain connects TRBV6-6 to TRBJ2-7, with 7 bases identical to TRBD1. Per germline, CDR1 MNHNY and CDR2 SVGAGI (reference sequence). V shed 6 bases and J 0 bases; nucleotides not matched to a gene: 11. This CDR3 has 16 amino acids.